What follows are 23 T cell receptor beta chains derived from one specimen sequenced in a study of CD4+ T cells in melanoma. Libraries were prepared by immunoSEQ multiplex PCR; TCRdb keeps only in-frame clonotypes and omits some of them. The repertoire consists of approximately 20,000 clones, with 83% occurring once and the leading ten covering roughly 4.9%. The sequencing sample was made of cells from a culture (not recorded whether cultured in vitro). The receptors originated from a human donor with melanoma.

V usage is TRBV5-4 and J usage is TRBJ1-1; 7 bases agree with TRBD1. Looked up from germline, CDR1 is SGHNT and CDR2 is YYREEE (reference sequence). This CDR3 region has 14 residues. J gave up 0 bases and V 4 bases, and 3 bases lay outside the gene matches. This CDR3 reads CASSQGQLNTEAFF. The CDR3 DNA follows: TGTGCCAGCAGCCAGGGACAGCTGAACACTGAAGCTTTCTTT.

This clone was seen more than once but under ten times. The chain links TRBV6-6 to TRBJ1-6; 7 bases are a match to TRBD1. V lost 10 bases, J lost 7 bases, and 7 bases stayed unmatched. The CDR3 length is 13 residues. Germline CDR1 MNHNY, CDR2 SVGAGI (reference sequence). CDR3 DNA: TGTGCCACCAAGACAGGGACCAATTCACCCCTCCACTTT. Its protein product is CATKTGTNSPLHF.

The chain joins TRBV6-6 to TRBJ2-5; 8 positions agree with TRBD1. The CDR3 has 16 amino acids. Germline values: CDR1 MNHNY, CDR2 SVGAGI (reference sequence). V trimming: 5 bases; J trimming: 5 bases; junction bases outside the gene matches: 13. The CDR3 is CASSKPGGFGGETQYF. The CDR3 region has the DNA TGTGCCAGCAGTAAGCCAGGGGGCTTCGGTGGGGAGACCCAGTACTTC.

The sample holds one count of this clone. The J gene is TRBJ2-1, the V gene TRBV29-1; 7 nucleotides agree with TRBD1. Germline assignment: CDR1 SQVTM and CDR2 ANQGSEA. The V gene end was trimmed by 5 bases and the J gene end by 3 bases; junction bases not matched to a gene: 16. This CDR3 spans 17 amino acids. The CDR3 loop reads CSVWPSPSGTDYNEQFF. CDR3 DNA sequence: TGCAGCGTTTGGCCCAGCCCCTCTGGGACAGACTACAATGAGCAGTTCTTC.

The chain combines TRBV18 with TRBJ1-6; 7 nucleotides agree with TRBD1. Germline lookup yields CDR1 KGHSH and CDR2 LQKENI. The J segment lost 7 bases and the V segment lost 0 bases, leaving 3 bases of the junction unmatched. The CDR3 runs 15 residues. CDR3 amino acids: CASSPPEGANSPLHF. The CDR3 DNA is TGTGCCAGCTCACCACCGGAGGGGGCAAATTCACCCCTCCACTTT.

CDR3 DNA: TGCGCCAGCAGTGGGGGCGACAGAAGCACAGATACGCAGTATTTT. It is translated as CASSGGDRSTDTQYF. The chain carries TRBV10-1 and TRBJ2-3, with a weak D call TRBD1 (5 bases). Germline assignment: CDR1 WNHNN and CDR2 SYGVQD (reference sequence). The V and J ends lost 4 bases and 0 bases respectively, with 11 bases between them. This CDR3 region has 15 residues.

This sequence joins TRBV2 and TRBJ2-1; 11 bases match TRBD1. The V gene end was trimmed by 6 bases and the J gene end by 9 bases; junction bases not matched to a gene: 16. CDR1 and CDR2 (germline): SNHLY, FYNNEI. The CDR3 totals 17 residues. The CDR3 DNA reads TGTGCCAGCAGGGCCCCGTCCCGGAGGACAGGGGGCCTTGAGCAGTTCTTC. Protein: CASRAPSRRTGGLEQFF. The full variable domain, in which reference TRBV2 and TRBJ2-1 provide the parts outside the CDR3, is EPEVTQTPSHQVTQMGQEVILRCVPISNHLYFYWYRQILGQKVEFLVSFYNNEISEKSEIFDDQFSVERPDGSNFTLKIRSTKLEDSAMYFCASRAPSRRTGGLEQFFGPGTRLTVL.

This clone was observed a single time. The chain joins TRBV27 to TRBJ1-4; possibly TRBD1 for D (6 bases). This CDR3 has 14 amino acids. Trimming took 6 bases from V and 3 from J, leaving 11 bases between them. From germline, CDR1 is MNHEY and CDR2 SMNVEV (reference sequence). The CDR3 DNA reads TGTGCCAGCAGGTTACAGGGATCTAATGAAAAACTGTTTTTT. This encodes CASRLQGSNEKLFF.

This clone was seen just once. This rearrangement joins TRBV9 to TRBJ1-5; TRBD1 matches at 10 bases. CDR1 SGDLS and CDR2 YYNGEE come from the germline V gene. This CDR3 has 15 residues. V shed 3 bases, J shed 5 bases, and the junction held 5 bases outside the gene matches. CDR3 region: CASSAGTGEHQPQHF. The CDR3 coding sequence is TGTGCCAGCAGCGCCGGGACAGGGGAACATCAGCCCCAGCATTTT.

The chain links TRBV18 to TRBJ2-4; TRBD1 aligns across 12 bases. Germline V CDR1 and CDR2: KGHSH, LQKENI. V lost 4 bases, J lost 5 bases, and 3 bases stayed unmatched. CDR3 length: 15 residues. CDR3 nucleotide sequence: TGTGCCAGCTCACGGGACAGGGGGCCCGAAAACATTCAGTACTTC. Its translation is CASSRDRGPENIQYF.

This clone has just a few counts. The chain joins TRBV18 to TRBJ1-5, with 10 bases matching TRBD1. Germline loops: CDR1 KGHSH, CDR2 LQKENI. This CDR3 spans 14 amino acids. J gave up 7 bases and V 4 bases, and 4 bases lay outside the gene matches. The CDR3: CASSQTGGGQPQHF. Written as DNA, the CDR3 is TGTGCCAGCTCACAGACAGGGGGCGGACAGCCCCAGCATTTT.

The chain carries TRBV5-1 and TRBJ1-6; 7 bases agree with TRBD1. Unmatched junction bases numbered 6, after V lost 4 bases and J lost 5 bases. Germline assignment: CDR1 SGHRS and CDR2 YFSETQ. The CDR3 loop spans 15 amino acids. The CDR3 spells CASSVQGGHNSPLHF. CDR3 bases: TGCGCCAGCAGCGTCCAGGGGGGACATAATTCACCCCTCCACTTT.

This clone has only one observation. The gene calls are TRBV18 and TRBJ1-1; 9 positions agree with TRBD1. The CDR3 consists of 14 residues. V trimming: 6 bases; J trimming: 9 bases; junction bases outside the gene matches: 11. Germline V CDR1 and CDR2: KGHSH, LQKENI. The CDR3 DNA follows: TGTGCCAGCTCGATGGGACAGGGAATGGGTAAAGCTTTCTTT. Translation gives CASSMGQGMGKAFF.

The chain couples TRBV27 to TRBJ2-1; possible D gene TRBD1, 7 bases. Trimming left V 6 bases short and J 6 bases short, with 21 bases between. Germline-derived CDR1 and CDR2 are MNHEY and SMNVEV (reference sequence). The CDR3 sequence is 16 residues long. Here the CDR3 reads CASSSQGGWGPNEQFF. CDR3 DNA: TGTGCCAGCAGCTCTCAGGGGGGCTGGGGGCCCAATGAGCAGTTCTTC.

The chain joins TRBV7-2 to TRBJ1-2; no clear D gene. The germline CDR1 and CDR2 sequences are SGHTA and FQGNSA. The V end was cut by 5 bases, the J end by 2 bases, with 9 bases between. This CDR3 is 13 amino acids long. The CDR3 DNA is TGTGCCAGCAGCCCGCAGACCAACTATGGCTACACCTTC. The encoded protein is CASSPQTNYGYTF.

A few counts support this clone. The chain is built from TRBV4-1 and TRBJ2-1, with 8 bases lining up with TRBD1. V shed 8 bases, J shed 6 bases, and the junction held 6 bases outside the gene matches. Germline loops: CDR1 MGHRA, CDR2 YSYEKL. The CDR3 has 13 amino acids. CDR3 loop: CASGQDRVNEQFF. DNA of the CDR3: TGCGCCAGCGGACAGGACAGGGTCAATGAGCAGTTCTTC.

V and J are TRBV7-8 and TRBJ2-3; the D is unclear. The germline V and J ends were trimmed by 5 bases and 0 bases, with 12 bases remaining between them. The length of the CDR3 is 15 residues. Per germline, CDR1 SGHVS and CDR2 FQNEAQ. The CDR3 loop is CASSPARVSTDTQYF. The CDR3 region has the DNA TGTGCCAGCAGCCCTGCGCGCGTAAGCACAGATACGCAGTATTTT.

The rearrangement joins TRBV5-4 to TRBJ2-7, with 10 bases matching TRBD2. The CDR3 is 15 residues long. J lost 6 bases, V lost 1 base, and 7 bases had no gene match. In germline, CDR1 is SGHNT, CDR2 YYREEE (reference sequence). For the CDR3, the DNA is TGTGCCAGCAGCTTGAGGGGGCTAGCGGGGGCCGAGCAGTACTTC. It codes for CASSLRGLAGAEQYF.

This chain uses TRBV5-6 with TRBJ1-1; maybe TRBD1 (5 bases). CDR3 length: 14 amino acids. Germline-derived CDR1 and CDR2 are SGHDT and YYEEEE. V dropped 4 bases and J dropped 4 bases, with 14 bases sitting between them. CDR3: CASSKSGFATEAFF. CDR3 nucleotides: TGTGCCAGCAGCAAATCAGGGTTTGCCACTGAAGCTTTCTTT.

The CDR3 region has the DNA TGTGCCAGTAGTATGCCACAGGGTAGGGCTGAAGCTTTCTTT. Translated, it gives CASSMPQGRAEAFF. This chain uses TRBV19 with TRBJ1-1; perhaps TRBD1 as D (6 bases). The CDR3 spans 14 residues. Germline lookup yields CDR1 LNHDA and CDR2 SQIVND (reference sequence). V lost 3 bases to trimming and J lost 6 bases, with 14 bases between them.

The V gene is TRBV9, the J gene TRBJ2-3, with D possibly called TRBD1 or TRBD2 (6 bases each). Trimming removed 0 bases from V and 0 bases from J, with 17 bases in between. The CDR3 length is 18 residues. Germline CDR1 reads SGDLS; CDR2 reads YYNGEE. The CDR3 DNA sequence: TGTGCCAGCAGCGTAGCGGGTTGGGGGGCACCCAGCACAGATACGCAGTATTTT. It specifies CASSVAGWGAPSTDTQYF.

The chain is built from TRBV4-1 and TRBJ1-4; D is possibly TRBD1 (5 bases). The CDR3 runs to 15 residues. Germline V gene data show CDR1 as MGHRA and CDR2 as YSYEKL. V was trimmed by 2 bases and J by 7 bases, leaving 14 bases between them. The CDR3 coding sequence is TGCGCCAGCAGCCAACCCCAGCAAGGGACTGAAAAACTGTTTTTT. It is translated as CASSQPQQGTEKLFF.

This rearrangement joins TRBV30 to TRBJ2-5; no clear D. Trimming left V 2 bases short and J 3 bases short, with 7 bases between. The CDR3 runs 12 residues. The germline CDR1 and CDR2 sequences are GTSNPN and SVGIG (reference sequence). The CDR3 region has the DNA TGTGCCTGGAGTTGGGTTGAAGAGACCCAGTACTTC. Its translation: CAWSWVEETQYF.